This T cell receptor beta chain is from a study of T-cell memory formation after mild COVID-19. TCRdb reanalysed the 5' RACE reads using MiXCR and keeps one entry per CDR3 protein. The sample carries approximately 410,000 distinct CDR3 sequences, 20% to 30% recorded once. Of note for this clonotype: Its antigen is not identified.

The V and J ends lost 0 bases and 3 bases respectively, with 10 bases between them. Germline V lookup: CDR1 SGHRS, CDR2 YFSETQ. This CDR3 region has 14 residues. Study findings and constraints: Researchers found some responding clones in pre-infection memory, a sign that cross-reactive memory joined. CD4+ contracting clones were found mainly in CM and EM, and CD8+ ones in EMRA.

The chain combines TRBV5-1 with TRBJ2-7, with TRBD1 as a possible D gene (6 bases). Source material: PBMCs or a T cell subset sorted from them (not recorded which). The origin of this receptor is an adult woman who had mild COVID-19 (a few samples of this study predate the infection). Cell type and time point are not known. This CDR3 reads CASSLDGQNYEQYF. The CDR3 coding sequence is TGCGCCAGCAGCTTGGATGGACAGAACTACGAGCAGTACTTC.